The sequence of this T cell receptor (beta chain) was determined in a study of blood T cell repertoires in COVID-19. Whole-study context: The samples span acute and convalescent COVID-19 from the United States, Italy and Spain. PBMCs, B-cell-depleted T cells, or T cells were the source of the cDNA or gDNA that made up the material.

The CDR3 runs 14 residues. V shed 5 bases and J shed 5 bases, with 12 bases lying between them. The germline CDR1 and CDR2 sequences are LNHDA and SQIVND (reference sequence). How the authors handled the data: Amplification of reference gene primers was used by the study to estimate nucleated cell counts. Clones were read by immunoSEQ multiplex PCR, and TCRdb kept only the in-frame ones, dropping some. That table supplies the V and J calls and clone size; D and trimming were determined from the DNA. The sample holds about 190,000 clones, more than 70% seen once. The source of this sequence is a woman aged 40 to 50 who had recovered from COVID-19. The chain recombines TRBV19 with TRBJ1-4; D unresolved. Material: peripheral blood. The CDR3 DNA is TGTGCCAGTAGTCCGTATGCAGGAAATGAAAAACTGTTTTTT. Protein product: CASSPYAGNEKLFF.